This is a list of T cell receptor beta chains from one sample in a study of CD8 T cells in ankylosing spondylitis. Each CDR3 protein gets one entry after TCRdb re-called the 5' RACE reads with MiXCR. The data show 450,000 to 550,000 distinct CDR3 sequences, with roughly 5.2% seen just once and 3% to 4.5% held by the top ten. Sequenced sample: blood, either unsorted or a sorted T cell fraction (not recorded which). All receptors come from a male donor with ankylosing spondylitis. Each CDR3 is given with its conserved first and last residue. The D gene is left open where the match is weak. For some rows the clone size is stated as once, few or many, or as a class when expanded; others skip it.

J gene: TRBJ2-2
clone size: few
V gene: TRBV20-1
D gene: TRBD2
CDR3 DNA: TGCAGTGCTAGAGGTCTAGCGGGGGGGGGCACCGGGGAGCTGTTTTTT
CDR3 protein: CSARGLAGGGTGELFF

J gene: TRBJ2-2
clone size: -
V gene: TRBV9
D gene: TRBD2
CDR3 DNA: TGTGCCAGCAGCGTCTCGGCTAGCGGGGGGCCCAAGAACACCGGGGAGCTGTTTTTT
CDR3 protein: CASSVSASGGPKNTGELFF

J gene: TRBJ2-3
clone size: many
V gene: TRBV4-3
D gene: -
CDR3 DNA: TGCGCCAGCAGCCAAGCCCTAGCAGATACGCAGTATTTT
CDR3 protein: CASSQALADTQYF

J gene: TRBJ2-4
clone size: few
V gene: TRBV6-2/TRBV6-3
D gene: TRBD2
CDR3 DNA: TGTGCCAGCAGTTACCCGACTAGCGGGGTTTGGAACATTCAGTACTTC
CDR3 protein: CASSYPTSGVWNIQYF

J gene: TRBJ1-1
clone size: many
V gene: TRBV7-2
D gene: -
CDR3 DNA: TGTGCCAGCAGCTTACACTTTGAAGCTTTCTTT
CDR3 protein: CASSLHFEAFF

J gene: TRBJ2-7
clone size: many
V gene: TRBV4-1
D gene: TRBD2
CDR3 DNA: TGCGCCAGCAGCCAAGTCGGGGGGACCTACGAGCAGTACTTC
CDR3 protein: CASSQVGGTYEQYF

J gene: TRBJ1-2
clone size: many
V gene: TRBV7-2
D gene: -
CDR3 DNA: TGTGCCAGCAGCTACTCCGGGACGGAGGGATATGGCTACACCTTC
CDR3 protein: CASSYSGTEGYGYTF

J gene: TRBJ2-7
clone size: many
V gene: TRBV7-2
D gene: TRBD2
CDR3 DNA: TGTGCCAGCAGCTTAGCGGGGGAGGGATCCTACGAGCAGTACTTC
CDR3 protein: CASSLAGEGSYEQYF

J gene: TRBJ1-2
clone size: many
V gene: TRBV20-1
D gene: TRBD1
CDR3 DNA: TGCAGTGCTAGAGATAGGGACAGCCACTATGGCTACACCTTC
CDR3 protein: CSARDRDSHYGYTF

J gene: TRBJ2-1
clone size: many
V gene: TRBV11-2
D gene: TRBD1
CDR3 DNA: TGTGCCAGCAGCCCATTACAGGGGGCCTACAATGAGCAGTTCTTC
CDR3 protein: CASSPLQGAYNEQFF

J gene: TRBJ1-1
clone size: many
V gene: TRBV29-1
D gene: TRBD1
CDR3 DNA: TGCAGCGTGGGGACAGGGGCGGACACTGAAGCTTTCTTT
CDR3 protein: CSVGTGADTEAFF

J gene: TRBJ1-1
clone size: -
V gene: TRBV2
D gene: -
CDR3 DNA: TGTGCCAGCACCCCCCGTGCCCGATCTAACACTGAAGCTTTCTTT
CDR3 protein: CASTPRARSNTEAFF

J gene: TRBJ1-4
clone size: many
V gene: TRBV20-1
D gene: -
CDR3 DNA: TGCAGTGCTAGAGAGGCGGGGGGTTCTCAAAAACTGTTTTTT
CDR3 protein: CSAREAGGSQKLFF

J gene: TRBJ2-1
clone size: many
V gene: TRBV10-3
D gene: -
CDR3 DNA: TGTGCCATCAGTGAGCCCCCGGGACCGCTGATCTTC
CDR3 protein: CAISEPPGPLIF

J gene: TRBJ2-5
clone size: many
V gene: TRBV28
D gene: -
CDR3 DNA: TGTGCCAGCAGTTTACAGGCAGGGGGGAAGACCCAGTACTTC
CDR3 protein: CASSLQAGGKTQYF

J gene: TRBJ2-7
clone size: -
V gene: TRBV7-9
D gene: -
CDR3 DNA: TGTGCCAGCAGCCCAGCGAGTGGGGCAGGGAGGGAGCAGTACTTC
CDR3 protein: CASSPASGAGREQYF

J gene: TRBJ1-2
clone size: many
V gene: TRBV5-1
D gene: TRBD1
CDR3 DNA: TGCGCCAGCAGCTTGGAAGGGGACAGAGCCTATGGCTACACCTTC
CDR3 protein: CASSLEGDRAYGYTF

J gene: TRBJ1-2
clone size: many
V gene: TRBV12-3/TRBV12-4
D gene: -
CDR3 DNA: TGTGCCAGCAGCAACTATGGGACGGGTTATGGCTACACCTTC
CDR3 protein: CASSNYGTGYGYTF

J gene: TRBJ2-7
clone size: -
V gene: TRBV7-9
D gene: TRBD1
CDR3 DNA: TGTGCCAGCCAGGGGACAGGGGTTCGCGAGCAGTACTTC
CDR3 protein: CASQGTGVREQYF

J gene: TRBJ1-2
clone size: many
V gene: TRBV29-1
D gene: -
CDR3 DNA: TGCAGCGTTGTGTCTGCTACCTATGGCTACACCTTC
CDR3 protein: CSVVSATYGYTF

J gene: TRBJ2-4
clone size: many
V gene: TRBV28
D gene: -
CDR3 DNA: TGTGCCAGTCGGGAGGGACAGGGCGTATTATTCAAAAACATTCAGTACTTC
CDR3 protein: CASREGQGVLFKNIQYF

J gene: TRBJ2-1
clone size: many
V gene: TRBV14
D gene: -
CDR3 DNA: TGTGCCAGCAGCCCCAGGGGGGGGTACTTGTCCTACAATGAGCAGTTCTTC
CDR3 protein: CASSPRGGYLSYNEQFF

J gene: TRBJ2-5
clone size: few
V gene: TRBV7-9
D gene: -
CDR3 DNA: TGTGCCAGCAGCGGCGGAAGTGGCCAAGAGACCCAGTACTTC
CDR3 protein: CASSGGSGQETQYF

J gene: TRBJ2-7
clone size: -
V gene: TRBV4-2
D gene: TRBD2
CDR3 DNA: TGTGCCAGCAGCCGACTAGCGGGGGCCCTCTACGAGCAGTACTTC
CDR3 protein: CASSRLAGALYEQYF

J gene: TRBJ2-7
clone size: many
V gene: TRBV21-1
D gene: -
CDR3 DNA: TGTGCCAGCAGCAAAGGTAACAGGCCAAGCTCCTACGAGCAGTACTTC
CDR3 protein: CASSKGNRPSSYEQYF

J gene: TRBJ2-5
clone size: many
V gene: TRBV29-1
D gene: TRBD2
CDR3 DNA: TGCAGCGGAGGACTAGTTCTCCGGGAGACCCAGTACTTC
CDR3 protein: CSGGLVLRETQYF

J gene: TRBJ2-3
clone size: many
V gene: TRBV25-1
D gene: -
CDR3 DNA: TGTGCCAGCAGTCCGGGAAACACAGATACGCAGTATTTT
CDR3 protein: CASSPGNTDTQYF

J gene: TRBJ1-2
clone size: -
V gene: TRBV6-5
D gene: TRBD1
CDR3 DNA: TGTGCCAGCAGTTACGAGTCCTCAGGGGGAGGCTACACCTTC
CDR3 protein: CASSYESSGGGYTF

J gene: TRBJ2-7
clone size: -
V gene: TRBV6-5
D gene: -
CDR3 DNA: TGTGCCAGCAGTTATAAGGGGGGGCAGGGGACAGAGACCTACGAGCAGTACTTC
CDR3 protein: CASSYKGGQGTETYEQYF

J gene: TRBJ1-2
clone size: many
V gene: TRBV20-1
D gene: -
CDR3 DNA: TGCAGTGCTAGCTCAACAGGGTTAATCTATGGCTACACCTTC
CDR3 protein: CSASSTGLIYGYTF

J gene: TRBJ1-2
clone size: many
V gene: TRBV4-3
D gene: TRBD1
CDR3 DNA: TGCGCCAGCAGCCATGCAGGGGGGGAGGTGGGCTACACCTTC
CDR3 protein: CASSHAGGEVGYTF

J gene: TRBJ1-2
clone size: many
V gene: TRBV4-1
D gene: TRBD1
CDR3 DNA: TGCGCCAGCAGTCCAACCGGGACAGGGGTTCTCCGCTATGGCTACACCTTC
CDR3 protein: CASSPTGTGVLRYGYTF

J gene: TRBJ2-1
clone size: many
V gene: TRBV29-1
D gene: -
CDR3 DNA: TGCAACGGGAAGACCTACAATGAGCAGTTCTTC
CDR3 protein: CNGKTYNEQFF

J gene: TRBJ2-2
clone size: many
V gene: TRBV20-1
D gene: TRBD2
CDR3 DNA: TGCAGTGCTAGATTACCCCCTATGGTAGCGGGGGGGAACACCGGGGAGCTGTTTTTT
CDR3 protein: CSARLPPMVAGGNTGELFF

J gene: TRBJ2-7
clone size: many
V gene: TRBV11-1
D gene: -
CDR3 DNA: TGTGCCAGCAGCTTAGGTACTGGGGGTACTATGGGAGCCTACGAGCAGTACTTC
CDR3 protein: CASSLGTGGTMGAYEQYF

J gene: TRBJ2-3
clone size: -
V gene: TRBV11-3
D gene: -
CDR3 DNA: TGTGCCAGCAGCTTAGACTCAGGGGTTGCAGATACGCAGTATTTT
CDR3 protein: CASSLDSGVADTQYF

J gene: TRBJ1-5
clone size: many
V gene: TRBV12-3/TRBV12-4
D gene: -
CDR3 DNA: TGTGCCAGCAGTTTATGGAGTGGCGGCAATCAGCCCCAGCATTTT
CDR3 protein: CASSLWSGGNQPQHF

J gene: TRBJ2-2
clone size: few
V gene: TRBV6-1
D gene: -
CDR3 DNA: TGTGCCAGCAGAACCCCGGGAGTAGCCGGGGAGCTGTTTTTT
CDR3 protein: CASRTPGVAGELFF

J gene: TRBJ1-2
clone size: many
V gene: TRBV20-1
D gene: TRBD1
CDR3 DNA: TGCAGTGCTCATACCGGGACAGGGCCGAACTATGGCTACACCTTC
CDR3 protein: CSAHTGTGPNYGYTF

J gene: TRBJ2-1
clone size: many
V gene: TRBV4-3
D gene: TRBD2
CDR3 DNA: TGCGCCAGCAGCCAATCCCCAATAGCGGGAAGGAACAATGAGCAGTTCTTC
CDR3 protein: CASSQSPIAGRNNEQFF

J gene: TRBJ1-1
clone size: many
V gene: TRBV6-1
D gene: TRBD1
CDR3 DNA: TGTGCCAGCAGTATGACAGGGGTATCGAACACTGAAGCTTTCTTT
CDR3 protein: CASSMTGVSNTEAFF

J gene: TRBJ1-1
clone size: many
V gene: TRBV12-3/TRBV12-4
D gene: -
CDR3 DNA: TGTGCCAGCAGCCCATATCGGGTCTTGAGGACTGAAGCTTTCTTT
CDR3 protein: CASSPYRVLRTEAFF

J gene: TRBJ1-5
clone size: -
V gene: TRBV6-1
D gene: TRBD1
CDR3 DNA: TGTGCCAGCAGAGCGACAGGGGGTATGAGTCAGCCCCAGCATTTT
CDR3 protein: CASRATGGMSQPQHF

J gene: TRBJ2-3
clone size: many
V gene: TRBV7-3
D gene: -
CDR3 DNA: TGTGCCAGCAGCCCCGTCGGGACTGGTACGCAGTATTTT
CDR3 protein: CASSPVGTGTQYF

J gene: TRBJ2-7
clone size: many
V gene: TRBV20-1
D gene: -
CDR3 DNA: TGCAGTGCTACCCCCGGGTACGAGCAGTACTTC
CDR3 protein: CSATPGYEQYF

J gene: TRBJ2-6
clone size: many
V gene: TRBV4-2
D gene: -
CDR3 DNA: TGTGCCAGCAGCCAAGAACGGTCTGGGGCCAACGTCCTGACTTTC
CDR3 protein: CASSQERSGANVLTF

J gene: TRBJ2-3
clone size: few
V gene: TRBV6-5
D gene: -
CDR3 DNA: TGTGCCAGCAGTTACCGGTCGTCCCGGGATACGCAGTATTTT
CDR3 protein: CASSYRSSRDTQYF

J gene: TRBJ1-2
clone size: many
V gene: TRBV12-3/TRBV12-4
D gene: -
CDR3 DNA: TGTGCCAGCAGATTCGACAGGTCCGGCTACACCTTC
CDR3 protein: CASRFDRSGYTF

J gene: TRBJ1-2
clone size: many
V gene: TRBV28
D gene: -
CDR3 DNA: TGTGCCAGCAGGGACCCGACTAACTATGGCTACACCTTC
CDR3 protein: CASRDPTNYGYTF